Detailed here is one TCR beta chain. The antigen is unknown. This record belongs to a study of OX40 agonist ivuxolimab in advanced cancers. Whole-study context: The study reported partial responses in three patients: one hepatocellular carcinoma, two cutaneous melanoma. Whole-study findings and limits: Expanded clones were, on average, more numerous in CD8+ T cells than in CD4+.

Profiled with immunoSEQ multiplex PCR; TCRdb holds only in-frame clones, not every one. The table lists 73,000 or so clones, under 95% of them singletons, with roughly a tenth in the top ten. V was clipped by 1 base and J by 8 bases, with 8 bases between them. Germline V lookup: CDR1 SGHAT, CDR2 FQNNGV. The CDR3 has 12 residues. V gene TRBV11-2 combines with J gene TRBJ1-1; the D is unclear. The sample consisted of CD4+ or CD8+ T cells sorted from blood, taken in a trial of the OX40 agonist ivuxolimab. This TCR derives from an adult with an advanced solid tumor such as melanoma, head and neck, liver or kidney cancer. DNA of the CDR3: TGTGCCAGCAGCTTAGCGACAACCGAAGCTTTCTTT. The encoded protein is CASSLATTEAFF.